This T cell receptor beta chain appears in the sequencing data of a study of beta chain features in type 1 diabetes. Study-wide context: Patient and healthy donor groups were alike in age, gender and cell yields. Taken together, all samples contributed approximately 110 million examined sorted cells.

V lost 3 bases, J lost 1 base, and 15 bases lay in between. CDR1 is SGHTA and CDR2 is FQGNSA in the germline V gene. This CDR3 is 16 amino acids long. About this clone itself: The target antigen is unknown.

Notes on the study in general: The VDJ junctions of type 1 diabetes patients carried fewer insertions and more deletions.

Sequenced material consisted of expressed TCRB transcripts (all of the isolated RNA was reverse transcribed). Clones were sequenced by immunoSEQ multiplex PCR, and TCRdb holds only the in-frame ones, with some missing. Here the sample spans 300,000 to 350,000 clones, about 18% being singletons. The sequence was obtained from a woman aged 18-30 years in good health. This chain joins TRBV7-2 and TRBJ1-1; D is possibly TRBD1 (5 bases). Sequenced input: naive CD4+ T cells from blood. The CDR3 coding sequence is TGTGCCAGCAGCTTGGGGCAAGGACGGCCGAACACTGAAGCTTTCTTT. Its protein product is CASSLGQGRPNTEAFF.